These 8 T cell receptor beta chains originate from one sample sequenced in a study of shared clonotypes between healthy human individuals. Some clones are missing from TCRdb's copy, which holds only in-frame ones; the method was immunoSEQ multiplex PCR. The sample records approximately 110,000 clones, roughly 70% being singletons. Sequencing used memory CD8+ T cells sorted from blood. Subset specified: CD45RO+ cells pooled with CCR7-negative TemRA cells. The receptors shown here come from a woman aged 25 to 39 in good health.

The genes are TRBV4-1 and TRBJ1-6; 10 nucleotides agree with TRBD1. The ends lost 3 bases at V and 7 bases at J; junction bases unmatched: 6. CDR3 size: 16 residues. CDR1 MGHRA and CDR2 YSYEKL come from the germline V gene. The CDR3 region has the DNA TGCGCCAGCAGCCAGGGGAGGGGACAGGGGAATTCACCCCTCCACTTT. The encoded protein is CASSQGRGQGNSPLHF.

The chain is built from TRBV5-8 and TRBJ1-5; no reliable D call. Germline values: CDR1 SGHTS, CDR2 YDEGEE. V was pared by 0 bases and J by 0 bases, with 10 bases between. The length of the CDR3 is 16 residues. DNA of the CDR3: TGTGCCAGCAGCTTGGTCGGCAGATATAGCAATCAGCCCCAGCATTTT. It yields the protein CASSLVGRYSNQPQHF.

The sample holds a few counts of this clone. The chain joins TRBV18 to TRBJ1-2, with unresolved D. The germline V gene has CDR1 KGHSH and CDR2 LQKENI. With 3 bases removed from V and 6 bases from J, the gap between germline ends came to 11 bases. The CDR3 length is 13 residues. CDR3 nucleotide sequence: TGTGCCAGCTCACCTCCCGACTCGAATGGCTACACCTTC. It specifies CASSPPDSNGYTF.

V gene TRBV27 combines with J gene TRBJ2-7; 7 bases map to TRBD1. V dropped 5 bases and J dropped 2; count of bases not matched to a gene: 12. Germline values: CDR1 MNHEY, CDR2 SMNVEV (reference sequence). This CDR3 has 16 residues. In nucleotides, the CDR3 is TGTGCCAGCAGTAACCATCACACGAGGGGGCCCTACGAGCAGTACTTC. Translating it yields CASSNHHTRGPYEQYF.

The sample holds many counts of this clone. The rearrangement uses TRBV29-1 and TRBJ2-1; possible D gene TRBD2, 5 bases. The CDR3 has 12 residues. From germline, CDR1 is SQVTM and CDR2 ANQGSEA. This chain's CDR3 is CTMSRTENEQFF. CDR3 coding DNA: TGCACGATGAGTAGGACTGAAAATGAGCAGTTCTTC.

This chain connects TRBV7-9 to TRBJ2-7, with a possible D match to TRBD2 (7 bases). In germline, CDR1 is SEHNR, CDR2 FQNEAQ (reference sequence). The CDR3 runs to 16 residues. Deletions cut 4 bases from V and 6 bases from J, with 22 bases between. In DNA form, the CDR3 reads TGTGCCAGCAGCTCTAGGGGGGGGCTAAGGTCCCTCGAGCAGTACTTC. It encodes CASSSRGGLRSLEQYF. The whole variable domain, remainder taken from reference TRBV7-9 and TRBJ2-7, is DTGVSQNPRHKITKRGQNVTFRCDPISEHNRLYWYRQTLGQGPEFLTYFQNEAQLEKSRLLSDRFSAERPKGSFSTLEIQRTEQGDSAMYLCASSSRGGLRSLEQYFGPGTRLTVT.

The chain recombines TRBV2 with TRBJ2-1; 8 bases match TRBD2. J lost 2 bases, V lost 6 bases, and 6 bases had no gene match. Germline assignment: CDR1 SNHLY and CDR2 FYNNEI. The CDR3 loop spans 15 amino acids. The CDR3 DNA is TGTGCCAGCAGGAGCGGGAGTGGGCCCTACAATGAGCAGTTCTTC. Amino acids: CASRSGSGPYNEQFF.

This clone was counted a few times. The CDR3 protein is CASSMTSGQVGEQFF. The CDR3 DNA sequence: TGTGCCAGCAGTATGACTAGCGGGCAGGTGGGCGAGCAGTTCTTC. The rearrangement uses TRBV6-4 and TRBJ2-1; 10 nucleotides align to TRBD2. V was pared by 5 bases and J by 10 bases, with 11 bases of the junction left unmatched. Germline CDR1 and CDR2: MRHNA and SNTAGT. The CDR3 runs to 15 residues.